One sample yielded the 6 T cell receptor beta chains listed below, sequenced in a study of blood T cell repertoires in COVID-19. This table comes from immunoSEQ multiplex PCR, and its TCRdb copy is limited to in-frame clones, with some not included. The sample comprises 15,000 or so clones, 85% to 90% of which are singletons, and 33% rests with the top ten. The sequencing sample was made of peripheral blood. The source of these receptors is a human donor in a cohort sampled during active COVID-19.

The chain employs TRBV19 and TRBJ2-2, with 9 bases aligning to TRBD1. This CDR3 comprises 16 residues. The V gene end was trimmed by 5 bases and the J gene end by 3 bases; junction bases not matched to a gene: 7. Germline CDR1 and CDR2: LNHDA and SQIVND (reference sequence). As DNA, the CDR3 is TGTGCCAGTAGTCTTAAACAGGGGGCGGACACCGGGGAGCTGTTTTTT. Translation gives CASSLKQGADTGELFF. The whole variable domain, remainder taken from reference TRBV19 and TRBJ2-2, is DGGITQSPKYLFRKEGQNVTLSCEQNLNHDAMYWYRQDPGQGLRLIYYSQIVNDFQKGDIAEGYSVSREKKESFPLTVTSAQKNPTAFYLCASSLKQGADTGELFFGEGSRLTVL.

J is TRBJ2-1 and V is TRBV24-1; possibly TRBD1 for D (7 bases). The germline V gene has CDR1 KGHDR and CDR2 SFDVKD. Trimming removed 5 bases at V and 6 bases at J, with 22 bases between. The CDR3 covers 17 residues. The CDR3 protein is CATSGPPGGQTGNEQFF. The DNA for the CDR3 is TGTGCCACCAGTGGCCCCCCCGGGGGACAGACGGGCAATGAGCAGTTCTTC.

In this sample, this clone turned up a few times. This chain joins TRBV7-9 and TRBJ1-3; TRBD1 agrees at 8 bases. This CDR3 region has 16 residues. CDR1 and CDR2 (germline): SEHNR, FQNEAQ (reference sequence). V shed 5 bases, J shed 0 bases, and the junction held 6 bases outside the gene matches. The CDR3 sequence: CASSTRTGSSGNTIYF. CDR3 DNA sequence: TGTGCCAGCAGCACTCGGACAGGGAGCTCTGGAAACACCATATATTTT. Using reference TRBV7-9 and TRBJ1-3 for the parts outside the CDR3, the full variable domain is DTGVSQNPRHKITKRGQNVTFRCDPISEHNRLYWYRQTLGQGPEFLTYFQNEAQLEKSRLLSDRFSAERPKGSFSTLEIQRTEQGDSAMYLCASSTRTGSSGNTIYFGEGSWLTVV.

This sequence joins TRBV2 and TRBJ1-2; D gene ambiguous. Germline lookup yields CDR1 SNHLY and CDR2 FYNNEI. V was shortened by 5 bases and J by 7 bases, with 8 bases between the two germline ends. This CDR3 is built from 11 residues. CDR3 sequence (DNA): TGTGCCAGCAGTTCGGGGATTGGCTACACCTTC. Its translation is CASSSGIGYTF.

This chain uses TRBV5-4 with TRBJ2-1; the D is unclear. This CDR3 region has 14 residues. Germline V gene sequence: CDR1 SGHNT, CDR2 YYREEE (reference sequence). Trimming stripped 1 base from V and 0 bases from J, with 5 bases between. The CDR3 DNA reads as TGTGCCAGCAGCTTGCTGAGCTCCTACAATGAGCAGTTCTTC. Translating it yields CASSLLSSYNEQFF.

The J gene is TRBJ1-2, the V gene TRBV9, with TRBD1 matching 11 bases. The CDR3 contains 16 residues. Germline V gene sequence: CDR1 SGDLS, CDR2 YYNGEE. V shed 3 bases, J shed 2 bases, and the junction held 6 bases outside the gene matches. CDR3 DNA sequence: TGTGCCAGCAGCGCCATGGGACAGGGGGAGAACTATGGCTACACCTTC. This translates into CASSAMGQGENYGYTF.